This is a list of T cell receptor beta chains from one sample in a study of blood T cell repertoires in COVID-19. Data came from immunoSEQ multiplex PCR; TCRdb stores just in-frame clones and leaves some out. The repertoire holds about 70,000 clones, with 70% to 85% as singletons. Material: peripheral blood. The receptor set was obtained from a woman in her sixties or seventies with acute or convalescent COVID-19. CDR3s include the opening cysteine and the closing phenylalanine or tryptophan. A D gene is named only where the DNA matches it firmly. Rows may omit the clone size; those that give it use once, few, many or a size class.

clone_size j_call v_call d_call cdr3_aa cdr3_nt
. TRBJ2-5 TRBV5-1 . CASSLVPRQETQYF TGCGCCAGCAGCTTGGTTCCCAGACAAGAGACCCAGTACTTC
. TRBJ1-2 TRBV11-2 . CASSLSLVELRGYTF TGTGCCAGCAGCTTATCCCTCGTTGAGTTGCGCGGCTACACCTTC
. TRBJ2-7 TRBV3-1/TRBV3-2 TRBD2 CASSRSGRMNEQYF TGTGCCAGCAGCCGGAGCGGGAGGATGAACGAGCAGTACTTC
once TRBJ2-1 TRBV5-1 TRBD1 CASSLEGAARTYNEQFF TGCGCCAGCAGCCTTGAGGGGGCGGCCAGGACCTACAATGAGCAGTTCTTC
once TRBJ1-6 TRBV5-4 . CASSSLGGYNSPLHF TGTGCCAGCAGCTCCCTGGGAGGCTATAATTCACCCCTCCACTTT
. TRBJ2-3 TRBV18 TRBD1 CASSGRGQRGTDTQYF TGTGCCAGCTCGGGCCGGGGACAGCGAGGCACAGATACGCAGTATTTT
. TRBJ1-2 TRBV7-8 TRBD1 CASSLGTGRDGYTF TGTGCCAGCAGCTTAGGGACAGGGAGGGATGGCTACACCTTC
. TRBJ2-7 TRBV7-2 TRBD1 CASSPQGASNEQYF TGTGCCAGCAGCCCGCAGGGGGCTTCGAACGAGCAGTACTTC
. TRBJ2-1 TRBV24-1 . CATSDSRDTGHSVYNEQFF TGTGCCACCAGTGATTCCCGGGACACCGGCCATTCGGTGTACAATGAGCAGTTCTTC
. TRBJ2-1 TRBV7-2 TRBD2 CASSLTSGGGNEQFF TGTGCCAGCAGCCTCACTAGCGGGGGAGGCAATGAGCAGTTCTTC
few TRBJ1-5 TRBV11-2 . CASSLSQVNQPQHF TGTGCCAGCAGCTTATCCCAGGTCAATCAGCCCCAGCATTTT
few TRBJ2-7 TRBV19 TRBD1 CASSLNRGNSYEQYF TGTGCCAGTAGTTTAAACAGGGGGAACTCCTACGAGCAGTACTTC
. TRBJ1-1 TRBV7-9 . CASLTPGLGTEAFF TGTGCCAGCCTAACTCCGGGACTCGGGACTGAAGCTTTCTTT
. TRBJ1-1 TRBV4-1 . CASSQEKRGGTPGHPNTEAFF TGCGCCAGCAGCCAAGAAAAGCGGGGGGGTACGCCGGGACACCCGAACACTGAAGCTTTCTTT
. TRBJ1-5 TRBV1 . CTSSHPGQGRLNQPQHF TGCACCAGCAGCCACCCCGGACAGGGAAGACTCAATCAGCCCCAGCATTTT
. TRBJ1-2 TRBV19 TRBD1 CASSNSAGGGYGYTF TGTGCCAGTAGCAATTCAGCAGGGGGCGGCTATGGCTACACCTTC
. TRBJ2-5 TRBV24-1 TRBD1 CATSDHTSFRGLGEFEETQYF TGTGCCACCAGTGATCACACCTCCTTCAGGGGGCTTGGGGAGTTCGAAGAGACCCAGTACTTC
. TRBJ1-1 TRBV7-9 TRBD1 CASSSTGFDTEAFF TGTGCCAGCAGCTCGACAGGGTTTGACACTGAAGCTTTCTTT